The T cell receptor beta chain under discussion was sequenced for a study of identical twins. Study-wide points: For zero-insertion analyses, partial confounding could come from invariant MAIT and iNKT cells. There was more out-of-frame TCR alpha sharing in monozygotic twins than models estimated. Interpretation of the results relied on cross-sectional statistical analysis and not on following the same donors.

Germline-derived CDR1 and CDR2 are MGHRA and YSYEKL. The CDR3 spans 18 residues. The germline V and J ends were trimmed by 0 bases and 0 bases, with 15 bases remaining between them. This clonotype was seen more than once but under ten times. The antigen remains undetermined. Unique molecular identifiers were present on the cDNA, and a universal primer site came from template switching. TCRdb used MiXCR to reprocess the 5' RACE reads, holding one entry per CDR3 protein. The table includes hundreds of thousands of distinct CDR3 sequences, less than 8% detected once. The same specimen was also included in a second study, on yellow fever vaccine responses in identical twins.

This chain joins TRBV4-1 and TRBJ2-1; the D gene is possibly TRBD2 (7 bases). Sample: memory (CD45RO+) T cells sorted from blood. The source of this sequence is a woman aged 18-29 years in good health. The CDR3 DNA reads TGCGCCAGCAGCCAAGAAGGGGGGGGGGTCGGCTCCTACAATGAGCAGTTCTTC. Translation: CASSQEGGGVGSYNEQFF.